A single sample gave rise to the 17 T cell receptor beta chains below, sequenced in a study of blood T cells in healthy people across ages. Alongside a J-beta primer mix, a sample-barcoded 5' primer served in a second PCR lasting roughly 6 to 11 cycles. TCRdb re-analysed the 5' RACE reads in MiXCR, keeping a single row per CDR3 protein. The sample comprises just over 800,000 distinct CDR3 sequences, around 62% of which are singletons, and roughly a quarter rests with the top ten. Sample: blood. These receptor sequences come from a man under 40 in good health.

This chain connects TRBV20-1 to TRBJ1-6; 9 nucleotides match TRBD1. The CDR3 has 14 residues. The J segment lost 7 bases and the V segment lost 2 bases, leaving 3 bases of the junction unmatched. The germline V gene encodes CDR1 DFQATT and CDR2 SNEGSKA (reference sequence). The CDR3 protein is CSARPGTGNSPLHF. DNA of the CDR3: TGCAGTGCTAGACCCGGGACAGGGAATTCACCCCTCCACTTT.

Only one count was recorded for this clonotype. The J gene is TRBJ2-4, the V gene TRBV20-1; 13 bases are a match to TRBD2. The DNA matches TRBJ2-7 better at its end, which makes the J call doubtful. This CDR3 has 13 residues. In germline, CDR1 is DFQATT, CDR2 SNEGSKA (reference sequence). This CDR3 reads CSAQTSGGYEQYF. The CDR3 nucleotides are TGCAGTGCGCAGACTAGCGGGGGGTACGAGCAGTACTTC.

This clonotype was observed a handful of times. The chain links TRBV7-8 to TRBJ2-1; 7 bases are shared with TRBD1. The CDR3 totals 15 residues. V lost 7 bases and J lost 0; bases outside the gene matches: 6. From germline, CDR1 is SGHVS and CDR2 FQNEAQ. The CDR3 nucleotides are TGTGCCAGCACCCCAGGGGGATTCTCCTACAATGAGCAGTTCTTC. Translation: CASTPGGFSYNEQFF.

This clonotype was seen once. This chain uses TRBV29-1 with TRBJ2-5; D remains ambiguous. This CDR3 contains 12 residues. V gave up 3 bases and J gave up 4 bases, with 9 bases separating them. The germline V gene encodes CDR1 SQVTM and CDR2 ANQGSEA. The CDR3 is CSVEPRGETQYF. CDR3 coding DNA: TGCAGCGTTGAGCCCCGAGGAGAGACCCAGTACTTC.

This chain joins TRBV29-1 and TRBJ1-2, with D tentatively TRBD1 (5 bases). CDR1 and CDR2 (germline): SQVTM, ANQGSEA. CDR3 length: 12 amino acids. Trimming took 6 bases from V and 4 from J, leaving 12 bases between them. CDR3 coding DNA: TGCAGCGTCCACAGGCCCGCCTATGGCTACACCTTC. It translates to CSVHRPAYGYTF. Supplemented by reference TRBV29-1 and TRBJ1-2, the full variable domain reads SAVISQKPSRDICQRGTSLTIQCQVDSQVTMMFWYRQQPGQSLTLIATANQGSEATYESGFVIDKFPISRPNLTFSTLTVSNMSPEDSSIYLCSVHRPAYGYTFGSGTRLTVV.

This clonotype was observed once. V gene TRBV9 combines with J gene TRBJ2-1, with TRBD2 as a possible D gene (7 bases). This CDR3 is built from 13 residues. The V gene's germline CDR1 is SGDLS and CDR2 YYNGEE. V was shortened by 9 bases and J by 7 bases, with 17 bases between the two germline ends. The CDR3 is CATGRGGWNEQFF. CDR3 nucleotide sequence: TGTGCCACCGGTAGGGGGGGCTGGAATGAGCAGTTCTTC.

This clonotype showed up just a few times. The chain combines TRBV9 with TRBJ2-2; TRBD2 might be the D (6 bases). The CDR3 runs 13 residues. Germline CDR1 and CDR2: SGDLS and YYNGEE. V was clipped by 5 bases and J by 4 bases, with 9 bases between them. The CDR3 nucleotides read TGTGCCAGCAGTCCGGAGGGCACCGGGGAGCTGTTTTTT. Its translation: CASSPEGTGELFF.

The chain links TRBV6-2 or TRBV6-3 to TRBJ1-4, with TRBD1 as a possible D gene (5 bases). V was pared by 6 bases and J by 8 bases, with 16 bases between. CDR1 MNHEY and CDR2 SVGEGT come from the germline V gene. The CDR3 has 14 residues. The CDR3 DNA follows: TGTGCCAGCAGACCGGGACGCCCAAGCGAAAAACTGTTTTTT. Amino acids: CASRPGRPSEKLFF.

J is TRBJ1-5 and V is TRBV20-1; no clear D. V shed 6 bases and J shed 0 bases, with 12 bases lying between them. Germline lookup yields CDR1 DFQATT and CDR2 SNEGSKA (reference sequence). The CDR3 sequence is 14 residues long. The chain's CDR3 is CSALRPDSNQPQHF. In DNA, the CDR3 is TGCAGTGCCCTGCGGCCAGATAGCAATCAGCCCCAGCATTTT.

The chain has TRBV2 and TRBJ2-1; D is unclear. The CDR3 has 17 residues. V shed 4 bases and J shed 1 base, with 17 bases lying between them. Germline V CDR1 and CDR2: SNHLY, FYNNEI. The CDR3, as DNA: TGTGCCAGCAGTGGGGTAGGAGACCGGGCTTCCTACAATGAGCAGTTCTTC. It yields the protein CASSGVGDRASYNEQFF.

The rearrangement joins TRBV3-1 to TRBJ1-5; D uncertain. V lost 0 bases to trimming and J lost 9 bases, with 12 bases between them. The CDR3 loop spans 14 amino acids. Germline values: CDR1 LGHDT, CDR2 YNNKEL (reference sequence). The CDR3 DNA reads TGTGCCAGCAGCCAAGAGGCCGCCTGGGGGCCCCAGCATTTT. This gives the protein CASSQEAAWGPQHF.

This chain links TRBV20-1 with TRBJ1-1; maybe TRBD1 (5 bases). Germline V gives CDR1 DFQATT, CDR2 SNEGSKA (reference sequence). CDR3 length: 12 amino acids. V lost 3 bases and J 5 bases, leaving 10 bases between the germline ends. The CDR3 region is CSASGGGTEAFF. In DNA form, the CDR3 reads TGCAGTGCTAGTGGGGGGGGGACTGAAGCTTTCTTT.

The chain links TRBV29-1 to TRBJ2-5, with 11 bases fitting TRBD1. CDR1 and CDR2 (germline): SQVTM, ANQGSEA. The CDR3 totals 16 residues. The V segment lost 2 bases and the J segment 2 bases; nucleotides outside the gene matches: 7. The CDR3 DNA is TGCAGCGTTGAAAAATTGGGACAGGGGGAACAAGAGACCCAGTACTTC. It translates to CSVEKLGQGEQETQYF.

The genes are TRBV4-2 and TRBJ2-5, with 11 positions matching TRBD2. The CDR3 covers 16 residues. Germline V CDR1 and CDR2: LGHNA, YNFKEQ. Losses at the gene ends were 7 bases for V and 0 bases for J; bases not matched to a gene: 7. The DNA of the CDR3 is TGTGCCAGCAATCTCCTAGCGGGGGGATACCAAGAGACCCAGTACTTC. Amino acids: CASNLLAGGYQETQYF.

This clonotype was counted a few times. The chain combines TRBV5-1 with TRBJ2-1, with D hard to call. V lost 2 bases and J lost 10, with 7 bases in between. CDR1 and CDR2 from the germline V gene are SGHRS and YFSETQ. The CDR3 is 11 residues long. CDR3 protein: CASSFSYEQFF. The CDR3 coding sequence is TGCGCCAGCAGCTTTTCCTACGAGCAGTTCTTC.

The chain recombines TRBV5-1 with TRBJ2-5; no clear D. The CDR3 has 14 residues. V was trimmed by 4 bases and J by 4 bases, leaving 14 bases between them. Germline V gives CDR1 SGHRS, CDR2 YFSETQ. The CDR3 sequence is CASSLRTPRETQYF. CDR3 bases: TGCGCCAGCAGCCTCCGGACGCCGAGAGAGACCCAGTACTTC.

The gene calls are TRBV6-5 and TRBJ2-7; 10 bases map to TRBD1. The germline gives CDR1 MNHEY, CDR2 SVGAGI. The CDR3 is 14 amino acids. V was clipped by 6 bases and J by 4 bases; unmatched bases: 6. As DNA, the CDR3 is TGTGCCAGCAGGCTGACAGGGGGCATGTACGAGCAGTACTTC. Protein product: CASRLTGGMYEQYF.